This TCR beta chain derives from a study of glioma-infiltrating T cells (dated by TCRdb to the mid-2010s). Turning to the overall study: Sequencing of TCR alpha- and beta-chain repertoires was performed on glioma tissue, on non-neoplastic brain tissue, and on matched peripheral blood mononuclear cells. Each tissue-infiltrating repertoire was compared with the same patient's peripheral blood repertoire to measure divergence between tissue and blood T-cell populations. The paired cohort comprised three low-grade glioma patients, 8 or 9 primary glioblastoma patients and three non-glioma patients contributing non-neoplastic brain tissue. Summary of the overall study and its limitations: VJ-independent divergence between tissue and blood was lower than expected in non-neoplastic patients but higher than expected in all gliomas, particularly low-grade gliomas. Tissue and blood shared very few CDR3 sequences, a result attributed to high CDR3 diversity and limited sampling. Small numbers underpinned the group comparisons: about eight glioblastoma patients, three low-grade glioma patients and three non-neoplastic patients.

CDR1 and CDR2 were assigned from the germline V gene as SGHAT and FQNNGV. The CDR3 spans 14 residues, from the cysteine through the phenylalanine. Only the CDR3 DNA is retained, 42 bases long and in frame from the first base. The iRepertoire nested amplicon-rescue multiplex PCR (arm-PCR) platform was used to amplify TCR alpha and beta CDR3 regions from RNA. The input for one-step reverse transcription and amplification was roughly 85-400 ng of either tissue mRNA or PBMC total RNA. Following bead purification, Illumina adapters were added through a secondary multiplex PCR, and the libraries were then gel-purified between 200 and 400 bp. The libraries contained internal 6-nucleotide barcodes that were used for demultiplexing. Sequencing of the libraries was done on an Illumina MiSeq using 2x220 or 2x250 nucleotide paired-end reads. As for the authors' bioinformatics: Paired reads were merged using FLASH 1.2.11 and were aligned to the GRCh37 human genome using BWA-MEM, after which TRA and TRB reads were extracted. An IMGT-derived reference of cassette sequences and CDR3 motifs, with pseudogenes included, was used for V and J assignment. Reads were translated in three frames, and productive CDR3s were defined as those with a C...FGXG motif and no stop codons. Unique combinations of V-J cassette pair and CDR3 amino acid sequence were defined as clonotypes. Reads were filtered by Hamming distance, thresholded by each sample's sequence error rate in mapped regions. The public reads were quality trimmed at Q25 with fastp and then assembled into clones with MiXCR by TCRdb, keeping productive beta chains. Rows with one shared CDR3 protein collapse into an entry with the most common genes and DNA. These V and J calls rely on TCRdb rather than the paper's analysis. The sample records some 6,000 distinct CDR3 sequences, over 25% of which are singletons. Approximately 13% of the sample lies in the top ten.

This clonotype was seen many times. Its binding antigen is unknown. At one of its ends the junction is not consistent with the germline gene, which may arise from a read error. Recombination linked TRBV11-2 to TRBJ2-1; the D region possibly corresponds to TRBD1 (6 bases align). The receptor was derived from a human donor with low-grade glioma or glioblastoma, undergoing nonglioma brain surgery, or in good health (not recorded which). Sequenced material: glioma tissue, nonneoplastic brain tissue, or PBMCs (not recorded which). The CDR3: CASSRQGSDNEQLF. The nucleotides read TGTGCCAGCAGCCGCCAGGGGAGCGACAATGAGCAGCTCTTC.